The clone carrying this T cell receptor (beta chain) has only a few counts. Its antigen is not known. This entry belongs to a study of T cells in Graves' hyperthyroidism and ophthalmopathy. The length of the CDR3 is 16 residues. After removal of 5 bases from V and 1 base from J, the junction contained 6 bases not matched to a gene. Germline lookup yields CDR1 MNHNS and CDR2 SASEGT. Study outcomes and limitations: Ophthalmopathy was told apart from stable hyperthyroidism by a 13 V-J model.

RNA transcripts were the template for amplifying TCR beta CDR3 regions. HTBI primers were employed in a first-round RT-PCR of the TCR CDR3. MiXCR, run by TCRdb on the multiplex PCR reads, gives a single entry per CDR3 protein. In the table there are 300,000 to 450,000 distinct CDR3 sequences, about a sixth of which are singletons. The V and J genes are TRBV6-1 and TRBJ2-3; TRBD2 aligns across 10 bases. The sample comprised blood. This TCR derives from a woman aged 18-29 years with Graves' hyperthyroidism that later progressed to Graves' ophthalmopathy. The CDR3 coding sequence is TGTGCCAGCAGTCCCCCCACTAGCGGGGGCACAGATACGCAGTATTTT. It is translated as CASSPPTSGGTDTQYF.